This TCR beta chain was captured by sequencing in a study of blood T cell repertoires in COVID-19. Some clones are missing from TCRdb's copy, which holds only in-frame ones; the method was immunoSEQ multiplex PCR. The sample yields more than 300,000 clones, 65% to 90% seen once. This CDR3 has 18 residues. Trimming cost V 6 bases and J 4 bases; bases outside gene matches: 17. Germline V CDR1 and CDR2: MGHDK, SYGVNS. This clone is a singleton in its sample. This clonotype was sampled from a young woman who had recovered from COVID-19. The V call is TRBV25-1, the J call TRBJ2-3, with 9 bases fitting TRBD2. Input material: PBMCs or T cells enriched from blood (not recorded which). The CDR3 spells CASREGVYSGGGADTQYF. CDR3 DNA: TGTGCCAGCAGAGAAGGGGTGTATAGCGGGGGAGGTGCAGATACGCAGTATTTT.